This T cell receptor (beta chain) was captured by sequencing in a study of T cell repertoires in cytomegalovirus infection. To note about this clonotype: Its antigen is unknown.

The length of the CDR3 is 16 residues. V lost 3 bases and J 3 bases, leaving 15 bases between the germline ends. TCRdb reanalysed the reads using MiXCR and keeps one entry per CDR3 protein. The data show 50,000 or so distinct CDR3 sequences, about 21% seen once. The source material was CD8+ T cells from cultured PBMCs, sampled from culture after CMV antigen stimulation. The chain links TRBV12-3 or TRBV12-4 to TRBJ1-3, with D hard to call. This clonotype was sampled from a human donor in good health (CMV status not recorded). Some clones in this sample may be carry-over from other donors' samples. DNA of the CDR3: TGTGCCAGCAGTTTCTTAGGGCTCTCTGGTGGAAACACCATATATTTT. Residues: CASSFLGLSGGNTIYF.